This T cell receptor beta chain appears in the sequencing data of a study of T-cell memory formation after mild COVID-19. Notes on the study in general: Contracting CD4+ clones were located mainly in CM and EM, and CD8+ clones in EMRA. Among clones peaking at day 37 in the second wave, SARS-CoV-2 specificity remained unconfirmed. Clones contracting over day 15 to 85 were CD4/CD8 balanced, with later expanders leaning CD4+.

CDR3 length equals 15 residues. V was trimmed by 1 base and J by 4 bases, leaving 11 bases between them. Germline V gene lookup returns CDR1 SGHRS and CDR2 YFSETQ. TCRdb re-analysed the 5' RACE reads in MiXCR, keeping a single row per CDR3 protein. The sample has tens of thousands of distinct CDR3 sequences; about a tenth are singletons. In this sample, this clonotype turned up a few times. What it recognizes is unknown. The receptor's source is an adult woman who had mild COVID-19 (a few samples of this study predate the infection). Cell type and time point are not known. Sequencing was done on a sample of PBMCs or a T cell subset sorted from them (not recorded which). The chain uses TRBV5-1 and TRBJ2-2; no clear D. In DNA form, the CDR3 reads TGCGCCAGCAGCTTGTCGGGTGAGCGCACCGGGGAGCTGTTTTTT. It is translated as CASSLSGERTGELFF.